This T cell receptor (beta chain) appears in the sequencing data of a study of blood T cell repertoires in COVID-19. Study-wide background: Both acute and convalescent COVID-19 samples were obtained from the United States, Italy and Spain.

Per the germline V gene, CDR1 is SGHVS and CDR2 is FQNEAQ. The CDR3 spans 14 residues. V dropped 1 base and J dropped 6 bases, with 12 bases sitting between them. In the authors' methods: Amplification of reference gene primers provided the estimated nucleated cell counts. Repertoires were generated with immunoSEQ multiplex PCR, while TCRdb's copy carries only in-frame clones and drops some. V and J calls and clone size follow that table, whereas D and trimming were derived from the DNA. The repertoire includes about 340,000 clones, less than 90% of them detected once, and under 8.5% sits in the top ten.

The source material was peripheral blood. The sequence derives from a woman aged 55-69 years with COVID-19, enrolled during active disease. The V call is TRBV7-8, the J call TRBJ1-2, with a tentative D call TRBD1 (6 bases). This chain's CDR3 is CASSLGGQGNGYTF. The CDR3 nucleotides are TGTGCCAGCAGCTTAGGCGGGCAGGGGAATGGCTACACCTTC.